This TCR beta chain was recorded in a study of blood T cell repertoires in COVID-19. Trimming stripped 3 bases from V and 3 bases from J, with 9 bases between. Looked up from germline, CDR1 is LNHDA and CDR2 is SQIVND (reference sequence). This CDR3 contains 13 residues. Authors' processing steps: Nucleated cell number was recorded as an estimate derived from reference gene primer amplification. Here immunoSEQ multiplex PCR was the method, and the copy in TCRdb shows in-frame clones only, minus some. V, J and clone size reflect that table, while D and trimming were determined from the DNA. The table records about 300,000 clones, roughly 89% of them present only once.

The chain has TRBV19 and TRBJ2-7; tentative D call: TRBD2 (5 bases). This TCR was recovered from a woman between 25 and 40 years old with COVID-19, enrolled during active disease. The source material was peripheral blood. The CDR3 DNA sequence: TGTGCCAGTAGTATGAGACTACTCTACGAGCAGTACTTC. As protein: CASSMRLLYEQYF.